This entry concerns a single TCR beta chain. The data were produced by immunoSEQ multiplex PCR, yet TCRdb's version contains in-frame clones alone and is incomplete. The sample lists roughly 190,000 clones, around nine tenths occurring once. These data are taken from a study of blood T cell repertoires in COVID-19. On the study more broadly: The samples span acute and convalescent COVID-19 from the United States, Italy and Spain.

There are 11 residues in the CDR3. Germline V gives CDR1 DFQATT, CDR2 SNEGSKA (reference sequence). The sample comprised peripheral blood. The sequence came from a man in his late teens or twenties with active or convalescent COVID-19. The V and J genes are TRBV20-1 and TRBJ1-2; D is possibly TRBD1 (6 bases). This CDR3 reads CSTTTGSTYTF. In DNA form, the CDR3 reads TGCAGCACCACAACAGGGAGTACCTACACCTTC.